This TCR beta chain is from a study of cytomegalovirus exposure and HLA in healthy donors. Study-wide results and limits: In vitro, a few CMV-associated chains proved specific for CMV antigens.

Germline V gene sequence: CDR1 SGHRS, CDR2 YFSETQ. V lost 1 base to trimming and J lost 4 bases; unmatched junction nucleotides: 4. The CDR3 runs 14 residues. Unrecorded immune exposures were likely, despite nominal health at sampling. The PCR employed 60 Vbeta primers together with 13 Jbeta primers. Sequencing used immunoSEQ multiplex PCR; TCRdb keeps in-frame clones, though not all of them. The sample has 210,000 or so clones, approximately 88% seen once; the top ten hold roughly 0.71%. With respect to this clone: Its matching antigen is unknown.

This sequence was found in a boy aged 2-15 years in good health and CMV-seronegative. Sequenced: PBMCs. This sequence joins TRBV5-1 and TRBJ1-2; 7 nucleotides match TRBD1. The CDR3 loop is CASSLRQGVYGYTF. The CDR3, as DNA: TGCGCCAGCAGCTTGCGGCAGGGGGTCTATGGCTACACCTTC.